These T cell receptor beta chains were read from a single sample in a study of T cell repertoires in cytomegalovirus infection. TCRdb passed the reads through MiXCR, listing each CDR3 protein once. This sample yields roughly 230,000 distinct CDR3 sequences, of which about 20% are seen a single time; over 15% belongs to the top ten. The material sequenced was CD8+ T cells from PBMCs. The receptors were sampled from a human donor in good health (CMV status not recorded). Some clones in this sample may be carry-over from other donors' samples. Both conserved end residues are part of each CDR3. D genes are given only for firm matches. A row's size may be missing; if present it is once, few, many or a size class.

NA,TRBJ2-5,TRBV28,few,CASSLSPTGQETQYF,TGTGCCAGCAGTTTGTCCCCAACAGGTCAAGAGACCCAGTACTTC
NA,TRBJ2-1,TRBV19,many,CASSIGANEQFF,TGTGCCAGTAGTATAGGGGCGAATGAGCAGTTCTTC
NA,TRBJ2-7,TRBV27,many,CASSWAGSFYEQYF,TGTGCCAGCAGTTGGGCAGGTAGTTTCTACGAGCAGTACTTC
NA,TRBJ2-3,TRBV6-6,few,CASSYSRGDTDTQYF,TGTGCCAGCAGTTACTCGAGGGGGGACACAGATACGCAGTATTTT
NA,TRBJ1-1,TRBV29-1,NA,CSVVGTDMNTEAFF,TGCAGCGTTGTTGGGACGGACATGAACACTGAAGCTTTCTTT
TRBD2,TRBJ2-1,TRBV29-1,NA,CSVKLADYNEQFF,TGCAGCGTTAAACTAGCGGACTACAATGAGCAGTTCTTC
NA,TRBJ2-1,TRBV11-3,many,CASSDSSYNEQFF,TGTGCCAGCAGCGACAGCTCCTACAATGAGCAGTTCTTC
NA,TRBJ1-2,TRBV7-9,NA,CASSLGILGYTF,TGTGCCAGCAGCTTAGGGATCCTAGGCTACACCTTC
NA,TRBJ2-4,TRBV28,many,CATQGEEVGIQYF,TGTGCCACGCAGGGAGAGGAGGTGGGCATTCAGTACTTC
NA,TRBJ1-5,TRBV5-3,few,CASSLGVGTQPQHF,TGTGCCAGCAGCTTGGGGGTTGGGACGCAGCCCCAGCATTTT
NA,TRBJ2-7,TRBV10-3,NA,CAISGDWGNEQYF,TGTGCCATCAGCGGGGACTGGGGCAACGAGCAGTACTTC
NA,TRBJ1-4,TRBV7-2,many,CASSDRWDATNEKLFF,TGTGCCAGCAGCGACCGTTGGGATGCAACTAATGAAAAACTGTTTTTT
TRBD1,TRBJ2-2,TRBV7-2,many,CASSQGAPGNTGELFF,TGTGCCAGCAGCCAGGGGGCGCCAGGGAACACCGGGGAGCTGTTTTTT
NA,TRBJ1-1,TRBV19,few,CASRLTENTEAFF,TGTGCCAGTAGGCTGACAGAGAACACTGAAGCTTTCTTT
NA,TRBJ2-1,TRBV6-2/TRBV6-3,many,CASSYSQGRSYNEQFF,TGTGCCAGCAGTTACTCCCAGGGTCGCTCCTACAATGAGCAGTTCTTC
NA,TRBJ1-5,TRBV15,few,CATSRTRQINQPQHF,TGTGCCACCAGCCGAACCAGACAGATCAATCAGCCCCAGCATTTT
NA,TRBJ2-1,TRBV20-1,NA,CSAREASNEQFF,TGCAGTGCTAGAGAAGCTAGCAATGAGCAGTTCTTC
NA,TRBJ2-7,TRBV5-1,few,CASSLATGFAYEQYF,TGCGCCAGCAGCTTGGCGACAGGCTTTGCCTACGAGCAGTACTTC
NA,TRBJ2-5,TRBV2,few,CASRDPGDLTAQRTQYF,TGTGCCAGCAGGGACCCGGGGGATTTGACAGCGCAACGGACCCAGTACTTC
NA,TRBJ2-1,TRBV7-3,many,CASSLRMDSSYNEQFF,TGTGCCAGCAGCTTAAGGATGGATAGCTCCTACAATGAGCAGTTCTTC
NA,TRBJ1-2,TRBV12-3/TRBV12-4,NA,CASSLARDIGTTYYGYTF,TGTGCCAGCAGTTTAGCCCGGGACATCGGAACTACTTACTATGGCTACACCTTC
TRBD1,TRBJ2-2,TRBV28,NA,CASSGPRGHTGELFF,TGTGCCAGCAGTGGGCCTAGGGGGCACACCGGGGAGCTGTTTTTT
NA,TRBJ2-5,TRBV7-8,many,CASSPWGETQYF,TGTGCCAGCAGTCCCTGGGGAGAGACCCAGTACTTC
NA,TRBJ1-2,TRBV5-6,NA,CASSLDLLNYGYTF,TGTGCCAGCAGCTTGGACTTACTTAACTATGGCTACACCTTC
NA,TRBJ1-6,TRBV7-2,NA,CASSFIGSGELFSPLHF,TGTGCCAGCAGCTTTATCGGGTCAGGGGAATTATTTTCACCCCTCCACTTT
NA,TRBJ1-1,TRBV6-5,NA,CASIQGSRNTEAFF,TGTGCCAGCATCCAGGGAAGCCGGAACACTGAAGCTTTCTTT
NA,TRBJ2-3,TRBV5-1,NA,CASSPEGGGGIADTQYF,TGCGCCAGCAGCCCGGAGGGAGGGGGGGGCATCGCAGATACGCAGTATTTT
NA,TRBJ1-1,TRBV20-1,many,CSAVDIMNTEAFF,TGCAGTGCTGTAGACATTATGAACACTGAAGCTTTCTTT
NA,TRBJ2-3,TRBV12-3/TRBV12-4,few,CASSTGKPTDTQYF,TGTGCCAGCAGCACGGGTAAACCCACAGATACGCAGTATTTT
NA,TRBJ1-1,TRBV7-8,many,CASSPLPGATEAFF,TGTGCCAGCAGCCCACTCCCGGGGGCGACTGAAGCTTTCTTT
NA,TRBJ1-5,TRBV12-3/TRBV12-4,many,CASSPGTPGGPQHF,TGTGCCAGCAGTCCCGGGACGCCCGGAGGGCCCCAGCATTTT
NA,TRBJ1-2,TRBV25-1,NA,CASSKGNSGGSGYTF,TGTGCCAGTTCAAAGGGGAACTCGGGGGGGTCTGGCTACACCTTC
NA,TRBJ1-2,TRBV4-1,NA,CASSHDGSYGYTF,TGCGCCAGCAGCCATGACGGGTCCTATGGCTACACCTTC
NA,TRBJ2-5,TRBV10-3,NA,CAISGASSGRETQYF,TGTGCCATCAGTGGGGCTAGCTCGGGAAGGGAGACCCAGTACTTC
TRBD2,TRBJ2-1,TRBV6-5,NA,CASSYSSGGIFYNEQFF,TGTGCCAGCAGTTACTCCAGCGGGGGGATCTTTTACAATGAGCAGTTCTTC
TRBD1,TRBJ2-7,TRBV12-3/TRBV12-4,NA,CASSPRQGTYEQYF,TGTGCCAGCAGTCCCAGACAGGGTACCTACGAGCAGTACTTC
NA,TRBJ2-7,TRBV7-9,many,CASSLGGGALDEQYF,TGTGCCAGCAGCTTAGGGGGGGGGGCCCTCGACGAGCAGTACTTC
NA,TRBJ2-1,TRBV7-9,many,CASTPYGSDEQFF,TGTGCCAGCACCCCGTACGGTAGTGATGAGCAGTTCTTC
NA,TRBJ1-1,TRBV20-1,medium-sized,CSARQGGTEAFF,TGCAGTGCTAGACAGGGAGGGACTGAAGCTTTCTTT
TRBD1,TRBJ2-7,TRBV28,many,CASSALGTGSIYEQYF,TGTGCCAGCAGTGCATTGGGGACAGGGTCAATCTACGAGCAGTACTTC
NA,TRBJ2-7,TRBV7-9,few,CASSSPNREPVPPEQYF,TGTGCCAGCAGCTCGCCGAACCGGGAACCCGTTCCCCCCGAGCAGTACTTC
NA,TRBJ2-3,TRBV24-1,few,CATSVTDPSTDTQYF,TGTGCCACCAGTGTAACGGACCCCAGCACAGATACGCAGTATTTT
NA,TRBJ1-1,TRBV29-1,NA,CSVGVNTEAFF,TGCAGCGTTGGCGTAAACACTGAAGCTTTCTTT
NA,TRBJ1-5,TRBV6-6,NA,CASRLEPAGQPQHF,TGTGCCAGCAGGCTCGAGCCCGCTGGTCAGCCCCAGCATTTT
NA,TRBJ1-2,TRBV5-1,few,CASSLGRGYGYTF,TGCGCCAGCAGCTTGGGCAGGGGCTATGGCTACACCTTC
TRBD1,TRBJ2-5,TRBV9,NA,CASSPAGTDQETQYF,TGTGCCAGCAGCCCAGCCGGGACAGACCAAGAGACCCAGTACTTC
NA,TRBJ2-7,TRBV7-8,many,CASSLGGSVGGDEQYF,TGTGCCAGCAGCTTAGGGGGGTCCGTAGGGGGTGACGAGCAGTACTTC
NA,TRBJ2-7,TRBV30,few,CAWSAPYTGSYEQYF,TGTGCCTGGAGTGCACCATATACGGGTTCCTACGAGCAGTACTTC
NA,TRBJ1-1,TRBV10-3,few,CAAGRVGYTEAFF,TGTGCCGCGGGACGGGTGGGGTACACTGAAGCTTTCTTT
NA,TRBJ2-1,TRBV5-5,NA,CASSLNWGSAYNEQFF,TGTGCCAGCAGCTTGAACTGGGGGAGCGCCTACAATGAGCAGTTCTTC
TRBD1,TRBJ1-1,TRBV12-3/TRBV12-4,few,CASNWGTGSTEAFF,TGTGCCAGCAACTGGGGGACAGGGAGCACTGAAGCTTTCTTT
TRBD2,TRBJ2-3,TRBV7-6,many,CASSLGALAGGTDTQYF,TGTGCCAGCAGCTTGGGCGCACTAGCGGGGGGGACAGATACGCAGTATTTT
TRBD1,TRBJ1-1,TRBV6-6,few,CASSPDRGSNTEAFF,TGTGCCAGCAGTCCCGACAGGGGGTCGAACACTGAAGCTTTCTTT
NA,TRBJ2-3,TRBV2,few,CASSGLGADTDTQYF,TGTGCCAGCAGTGGGTTGGGGGCCGACACAGATACGCAGTATTTT
NA,TRBJ2-7,TRBV28,NA,CASSLGHYEQYF,TGTGCCAGCAGCTTGGGTCACTACGAGCAGTACTTC
TRBD2,TRBJ2-1,TRBV7-8,many,CASSFWTSGGAFNEQFF,TGTGCCAGCAGCTTTTGGACTAGCGGGGGGGCCTTCAATGAGCAGTTCTTC
NA,TRBJ2-1,TRBV5-5,few,CASSLKGEQFF,TGTGCCAGCAGCCTTAAGGGTGAGCAGTTCTTC
TRBD1,TRBJ1-1,TRBV28,few,CASSLLRADRVMAEAFF,TGTGCCAGCAGTTTATTACGAGCGGACAGGGTCATGGCTGAAGCTTTCTTT